The 15 T cell receptor beta chains presented below share a single source sample, sequenced in a study of Graves' ophthalmopathy and Graves' hyperthyroidism. RNA transcripts provided the template for amplifying TCR beta CDR3 regions. RT-PCR in the first round used HTBI primers; a second-round multiplex PCR followed. MiXCR was run by TCRdb on the multiplex PCR reads, yielding one entry per CDR3 protein. The data contain about 1.1 million distinct CDR3 sequences, around a third of them singletons. The sample taken for sequencing was peripheral blood or thyroid tissue (not recorded which). Receptors were obtained from an adult man with Graves' hyperthyroidism.

This clonotype was seen at least ten times. This chain connects TRBV11-2 to TRBJ1-1, with D perhaps TRBD1 (6 bases). The CDR3 is made up of 14 amino acids. V was trimmed by 4 bases and J by 5 bases, leaving 14 bases between them. Germline V gene lookup returns CDR1 SGHAT and CDR2 FQNNGV. Written as DNA, the CDR3 is TGTGCCAGCAGCTCCCTAGGGGGGAGGACTGAAGCTTTCTTT. The encoded protein is CASSSLGGRTEAFF.

The sample holds a few counts of this clonotype. The V gene is TRBV14, the J gene TRBJ2-5, with a possible D match to TRBD1 (5 bases). Between the trimmed V and J ends, which lost 4 bases and 0 bases, there was a span of 9 bases. The CDR3 is made up of 14 amino acids. Germline lookup yields CDR1 SGHDN and CDR2 FVKESK. CDR3 sequence reads: CASSRTNDQETQYF. For the CDR3, the DNA is TGTGCCAGCAGCCGGACAAACGACCAAGAGACCCAGTACTTC.

The chain recombines TRBV20-1 with TRBJ2-7; TRBD2 matches 8 bases. This CDR3 spans 18 amino acids. Germline trimming cut 4 bases from V and 5 bases from J; bases unmatched to any gene: 22. Germline CDR1 DFQATT, CDR2 SNEGSKA (reference sequence). The CDR3 loop reads CSAKRSGRSGGRRDEQYF. The CDR3 bases are TGCAGTGCTAAGCGGAGCGGGAGATCCGGAGGCCGCCGCGACGAGCAGTACTTC.

This clonotype has just a few counts. This sequence joins TRBV7-2 and TRBJ2-3; D remains ambiguous. The CDR3 covers 14 residues. V shed 5 bases and J shed 0 bases, with 9 bases lying between them. Germline lookup yields CDR1 SGHTA and CDR2 FQGNSA. The CDR3 is CASSTMGSTDTQYF. CDR3 DNA: TGTGCCAGCAGCACTATGGGTAGCACAGATACGCAGTATTTT.

This clonotype was observed a few times. This rearrangement joins TRBV12-3 or TRBV12-4 to TRBJ2-7; D remains ambiguous. The V end lost 2 bases, the J end lost 6 bases, and 8 bases lay between the germline ends. CDR3 size: 12 residues. The CDR3 sequence is CASSLTPSEQYF. CDR3 DNA sequence: TGTGCCAGCAGTTTAACCCCGAGCGAGCAGTACTTC.

This chain joins TRBV10-3 and TRBJ1-6, with TRBD1 as a possible D gene (6 bases). V lost 2 bases to trimming and J lost 13 bases, with 18 bases between them. The CDR3 length is 15 residues. The V gene's germline CDR1 is ENHRY and CDR2 SYGVKD. CDR3 amino acids: CAISESTGISQPLHF. The CDR3 DNA sequence: TGTGCCATCAGTGAGAGTACAGGGATAAGTCAGCCCCTCCACTTT.

The chain recombines TRBV25-1 with TRBJ2-5; TRBD1 matches 7 bases. CDR3 length: 12 amino acids. V lost 8 bases and J lost 4; bases outside the gene matches: 4. The V gene's germline CDR1 is MGHDK and CDR2 SYGVNS. CDR3: CASEGQRETQYF. The CDR3 DNA reads TGTGCCAGCGAGGGACAGCGAGAGACCCAGTACTTC.

This clonotype was found a few times. This rearrangement joins TRBV6-2 or TRBV6-3 to TRBJ1-2; TRBD1 matches 7 bases. The germline V gene encodes CDR1 MNHEY and CDR2 SVGEGT. Trimming at V came to 9 bases and at J to 5 bases, leaving 12 bases not matched to a gene. The CDR3 has 14 residues. The CDR3 bases are TGTGCCAGTGTGGGACAGTCCCTTCCGTATGGCTACACCTTC. Translation: CASVGQSLPYGYTF.

This clonotype was recorded many times. The V gene is TRBV12-3 or TRBV12-4, the J gene TRBJ1-1; a weak D match, TRBD1 (5 bases). This CDR3 has 13 residues. V lost 6 bases, J lost 4 bases, and 12 bases lay in between. CDR3 coding DNA: TGTGCCAGCAGCTCCCAGGGAGGCACTGAAGCTTTCTTT. Its translation: CASSSQGGTEAFF.

In this sample, this clonotype turned up many times. This rearrangement joins TRBV29-1 to TRBJ2-5; unclear D gene. V was cut by 5 bases and J by 0 bases, with 7 bases left in between. The CDR3 loop spans 12 amino acids. The germline CDR1 and CDR2 sequences are SQVTM and ANQGSEA. CDR3 nucleotide sequence: TGCAGCGTTAGGGCGTACCAAGAGACCCAGTACTTC. It specifies CSVRAYQETQYF. The full variable domain, in which reference TRBV29-1 and TRBJ2-5 provide the parts outside the CDR3, is SAVISQKPSRDICQRGTSLTIQCQVDSQVTMMFWYRQQPGQSLTLIATANQGSEATYESGFVIDKFPISRPNLTFSTLTVSNMSPEDSSIYLCSVRAYQETQYFGPGTRLLVL.

A word on this clonotype: Since a much larger clone is just one base distant, this may be a read error. The chain employs TRBV20-1 and TRBJ2-7, with 9 bases lining up with TRBD1. Per the germline V gene, CDR1 is DFQATT and CDR2 is SNEGSKA (reference sequence). The CDR3 runs 14 residues. V lost 2 bases, J lost 0 bases, and 2 bases stayed unmatched. CDR3 sequence (DNA): TGCAGTGCTAGAAGACAGGGGGACTCCTACGAGCAGTACTTC. This translates into CSARRQGDSYEQYF.

Concerning this clonotype itself: A single base separates this from a much larger clone, so it may be a read error. The chain is built from TRBV14 and TRBJ1-4; D is unresolved. This CDR3 is built from 15 residues. V lost 3 bases to trimming and J lost 3 bases, with 11 bases between them. In germline, CDR1 is SGHDN, CDR2 FVKESK. The CDR3 region is CASSHLRAPNEKLFF. CDR3 in DNA: TGTGCCAGCAGCCATTTACGAGCGCCTAATGAAAAACTGTTTTTT.

This clonotype was detected many times. CDR3 sequence reads: CASSSRDRGPSTGYTF. In DNA, the CDR3 is TGTGCCAGCAGCTCCCGGGACAGGGGGCCATCTACAGGCTACACCTTC. V and J are TRBV5-6 and TRBJ1-2, with TRBD1 matching 12 bases. CDR1 is SGHDT and CDR2 is YYEEEE in the germline V gene. V was clipped by 3 bases and J by 8 bases; unmatched bases: 11. The CDR3 spans 16 residues.

This clonotype was detected a few times. CDR3: CASSLLGDNTGELFF. The CDR3 bases are TGTGCCAGCAGCTTACTGGGGGATAACACCGGGGAGCTGTTTTTT. The genes are TRBV7-9 and TRBJ2-2; possibly TRBD1 or TRBD2 for D (5 bases each). Germline assignment: CDR1 SEHNR and CDR2 FQNEAQ (reference sequence). The V and J ends lost 2 bases and 2 bases respectively, with 9 bases between them. The CDR3 extends over 15 amino acids.

The chain recombines TRBV4-3 with TRBJ1-5; D is unclear. V was shortened by 1 base and J by 14 bases, with 18 bases between the two germline ends. The CDR3 is made up of 14 amino acids. The germline V gene encodes CDR1 LGHNA and CDR2 YSLEER. In DNA form, the CDR3 reads TGCGCCAGCAGCCAAGGGCCGGACGCAACTTACGAGCATTTT. Translation gives CASSQGPDATYEHF.